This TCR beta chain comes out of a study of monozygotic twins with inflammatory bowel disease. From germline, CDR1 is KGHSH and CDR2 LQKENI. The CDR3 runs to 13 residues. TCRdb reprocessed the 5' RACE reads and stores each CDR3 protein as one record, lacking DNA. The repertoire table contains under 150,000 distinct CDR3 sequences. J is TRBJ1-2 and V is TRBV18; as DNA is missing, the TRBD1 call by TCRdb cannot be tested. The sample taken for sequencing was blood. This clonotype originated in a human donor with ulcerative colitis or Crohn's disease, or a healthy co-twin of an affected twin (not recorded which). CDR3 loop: CASSPGTVYGYTF. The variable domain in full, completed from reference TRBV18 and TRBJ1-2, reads NAGVMQNPRHLVRRRGQEARLRCSPMKGHSHVYWYRQLPEEGLKFMVYLQKENIIDESGMPKERFSAEFPKEGPSILRIQQVVRGDSAAYFCASSPGTVYGYTFGSGTRLTVV.